These 4 T cell receptor beta chains came from one sample sequenced in a study of OX40 agonist ivuxolimab in advanced cancers. The protocol was immunoSEQ multiplex PCR, while the TCRdb copy is restricted to in-frame clones and leaves out a portion. Of roughly 86,000 clones in the sample, 70% to 90% are singletons; the top ten hold around 7.4%. The sequences come from CD4+ or CD8+ T cells sorted from blood, collected in a trial of the OX40 agonist ivuxolimab. These receptors were collected from an adult with an advanced solid tumor such as melanoma, head and neck, liver or kidney cancer.

The chain combines TRBV7-2 with TRBJ2-5; 7 bases are shared with TRBD2. The CDR3 contains 15 residues. With V trimmed by 4 bases and J by 4 bases, 9 bases remained unmatched. In germline, CDR1 is SGHTA, CDR2 FQGNSA. This CDR3 reads CASSSERGSGETQYF. As DNA, the CDR3 is TGTGCCAGCAGCTCCGAGCGGGGCTCGGGAGAGACCCAGTACTTC. Combining the CDR3 with reference TRBV7-2 and TRBJ2-5 gives the whole variable domain GAGVSQSPSNKVTEKGKDVELRCDPISGHTALYWYRQSLGQGLEFLIYFQGNSAPDKSGLPSDRFSAERTGGSVSTLTIQRTQQEDSAVYLCASSSERGSGETQYFGPGTRLLVL.

The V call is TRBV19, the J call TRBJ1-1; a weak D match, TRBD1 (5 bases). Looked up from germline, CDR1 is LNHDA and CDR2 is SQIVND (reference sequence). Trimming pared 7 bases from V and 3 bases from J, leaving 12 bases between. This CDR3 is 13 amino acids long. DNA for the CDR3: TGTGCCAGTAATAGGACACCTTACACTGAAGCTTTCTTT. Translated, it gives CASNRTPYTEAFF.

The J gene is TRBJ2-5, the V gene TRBV7-6, with unresolved D. This CDR3 region has 15 residues. In germline, CDR1 is SGHVS, CDR2 FNYEAQ. Trimming removed 6 bases at V and 3 bases at J, with 17 bases between. CDR3 bases: TGTGCCAGCAGTCCGAACGGTGGCCTAGAAGAGACCCAGTACTTC. Translation: CASSPNGGLEETQYF.

This rearrangement joins TRBV28 to TRBJ2-6; D unclear. Germline values: CDR1 MDHEN, CDR2 SYDVKM. The length of the CDR3 is 15 residues. The ends were cut back, 6 bases at V and 0 bases at J, with 9 bases in the middle. CDR3 loop: CASRSPSSGANVLTF. The CDR3 DNA is TGTGCCAGCAGGTCCCCATCCTCTGGGGCCAACGTCCTGACTTTC.